This T cell receptor beta chain was obtained from a study of OX40 agonist ivuxolimab in advanced cancers. Study-wide background: At doses from 0.01 to 10 mg/kg, patients were given intravenous ivuxolimab every 2 weeks. Of the patients, three showed partial responses, one with hepatocellular carcinoma and two with cutaneous melanoma.

Study observations and caveats: Clonal expansion from baseline to week 6 occurred in both CD4+ and CD8+ T cells. Some of the nonresponding patients also showed low levels of normalized T-cell clonal expansion.

About this clone: Antigen unknown.

The assay was immunoSEQ multiplex PCR, and TCRdb's table has in-frame clones only and misses some. The sample includes more than 55,000 clones, less than 95% of them seen just once. The sequenced sample was CD4+ or CD8+ T cells sorted from blood, obtained in a trial of the OX40 agonist ivuxolimab. This sequence originates from an adult with an advanced solid tumor such as melanoma, head and neck, liver or kidney cancer.

The CDR3 bases are TGTGCCAGCACATATACTATCTACAATGAGCAGTTCTTC. The encoded protein is CASTYTIYNEQFF. J is TRBJ2-1 and V is TRBV7-9; no firm D call. The CDR3 is made up of 13 amino acids. CDR1 and CDR2 (germline): SEHNR, FQNEAQ (reference sequence). V lost 7 bases, J lost 3 bases, and 10 bases lay in between.